Listed below are T cell receptor beta chains from one sample, sequenced in a study of CD8 T cells in Susac syndrome. TCRdb called the immunoSEQ multiplex PCR reads again in MiXCR, with one record for every CDR3 protein. The sample yields 150,000 to 200,000 distinct CDR3 sequences, around 94% seen once. Specimen: CD4+ T cells from PBMCs. These receptors originate from a human donor in good health. Each CDR3 is given with its conserved first and last residue. Fields, in order: D gene, J gene, V gene, CDR3 DNA, CDR3 protein. D genes are given only for firm matches.

D gene: NA
J gene: TRBJ2-1
V gene: TRBV7-2
CDR3 DNA: TGTGCCAGCGGGTACAATGAGCAGTTCTTC
CDR3 protein: CASGYNEQFF

D gene: NA
J gene: TRBJ2-2
V gene: TRBV2
CDR3 DNA: TGTGCCAGCAGTGAGATAACCGCCGCCGGGGAGCTGTTTTTT
CDR3 protein: CASSEITAAGELFF

D gene: TRBD2
J gene: TRBJ2-3
V gene: TRBV9
CDR3 DNA: TGTGCCAGCAGCGTAGAAGCGGGGCGGGATACGCAGTATTTT
CDR3 protein: CASSVEAGRDTQYF

D gene: NA
J gene: TRBJ1-4
V gene: TRBV15
CDR3 DNA: TGTGCCACCAGCAGAGAGGGCCAGCTGAGTGAAAAACTGTTTTTT
CDR3 protein: CATSREGQLSEKLFF

D gene: TRBD1
J gene: TRBJ2-7
V gene: TRBV27
CDR3 DNA: TGTGCCAGCAGTGCCAACCGGGACAGAGGCTCCGAGCAGTACTTC
CDR3 protein: CASSANRDRGSEQYF

D gene: NA
J gene: TRBJ1-1
V gene: TRBV30
CDR3 DNA: TGTGCCTGGAGTCGAATGGGCCTGGGGAGCACTGAAGCTTTCTTT
CDR3 protein: CAWSRMGLGSTEAFF

D gene: NA
J gene: TRBJ1-5
V gene: TRBV5-1
CDR3 DNA: TGCGCCAGCAGCTTGACGGCCGATCAGCCCCAGCATTTT
CDR3 protein: CASSLTADQPQHF

D gene: NA
J gene: TRBJ2-7
V gene: TRBV9
CDR3 DNA: TGTGCCGATGAGACAGCGGGCGAGCAGTACTTC
CDR3 protein: CADETAGEQYF

D gene: TRBD1
J gene: TRBJ1-5
V gene: TRBV7-9
CDR3 DNA: TGTGCCAGCAGCTTAGTCTTTGGGCAGGGGGCTGATCAGCCCCAGCATTTT
CDR3 protein: CASSLVFGQGADQPQHF

D gene: TRBD2
J gene: TRBJ2-1
V gene: TRBV5-4
CDR3 DNA: TGTGCCAGCAGCTTGGGTGGTGGGGGGGCCTACAATGAGCAGTTCTTC
CDR3 protein: CASSLGGGGAYNEQFF

D gene: NA
J gene: TRBJ2-1
V gene: TRBV7-8
CDR3 DNA: TGTGCCAGCAGCACGCTCCCCCTTTACAATGAGCAGTTCTTC
CDR3 protein: CASSTLPLYNEQFF